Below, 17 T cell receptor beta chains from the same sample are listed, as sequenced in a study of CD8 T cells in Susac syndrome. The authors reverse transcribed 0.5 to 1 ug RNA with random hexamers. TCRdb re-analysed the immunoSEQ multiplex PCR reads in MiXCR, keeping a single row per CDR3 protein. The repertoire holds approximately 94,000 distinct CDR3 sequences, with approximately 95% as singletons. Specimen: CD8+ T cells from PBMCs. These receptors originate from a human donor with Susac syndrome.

This CDR3 is CASSPASVYGYTF. The CDR3, as DNA: TGTGCCAGCAGCCCGGCCTCCGTCTATGGCTACACCTTC. The V and J genes are TRBV3-1 and TRBJ1-2, with no clear D. The CDR3 runs 13 residues. Looked up from germline, CDR1 is LGHDT and CDR2 is YNNKEL (reference sequence). Trimming stripped 4 bases from V and 4 bases from J, with 10 bases between.

CDR3: CSVEDRQGVVQTQYF. The CDR3 DNA is TGCAGCGTTGAAGATCGGCAGGGGGTGGTCCAGACCCAGTACTTC. The chain employs TRBV29-1 and TRBJ2-5, with 7 positions matching TRBD1. Germline trimming cut 0 bases from V and 6 bases from J; bases unmatched to any gene: 10. The CDR3 has 15 amino acids. Germline loops: CDR1 SQVTM, CDR2 ANQGSEA.

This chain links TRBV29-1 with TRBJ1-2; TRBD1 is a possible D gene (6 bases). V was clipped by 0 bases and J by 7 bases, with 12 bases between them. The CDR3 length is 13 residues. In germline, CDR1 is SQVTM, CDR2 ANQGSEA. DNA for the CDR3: TGCAGCGTTGAAGATCCGCAGGGGCCTGGCTACACCTTC. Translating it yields CSVEDPQGPGYTF.

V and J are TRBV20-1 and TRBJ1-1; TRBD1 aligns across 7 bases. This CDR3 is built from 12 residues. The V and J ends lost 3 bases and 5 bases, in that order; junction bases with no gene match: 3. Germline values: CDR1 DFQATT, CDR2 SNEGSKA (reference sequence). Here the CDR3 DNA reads TGCAGTGCTAGTCACAGGGGTACTGAAGCTTTCTTT. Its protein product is CSASHRGTEAFF.

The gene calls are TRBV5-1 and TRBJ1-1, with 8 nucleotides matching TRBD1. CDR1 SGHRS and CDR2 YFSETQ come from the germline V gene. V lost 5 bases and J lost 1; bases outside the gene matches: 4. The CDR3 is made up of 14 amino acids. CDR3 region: CASRRGQENTEAFF. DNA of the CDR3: TGCGCCAGCAGAAGGGGACAGGAGAACACTGAAGCTTTCTTT.

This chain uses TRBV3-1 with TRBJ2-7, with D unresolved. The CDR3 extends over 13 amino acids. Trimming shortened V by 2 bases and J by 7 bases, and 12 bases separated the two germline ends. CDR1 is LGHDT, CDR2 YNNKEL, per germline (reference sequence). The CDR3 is CASSQNVVYEQYF. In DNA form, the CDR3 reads TGTGCCAGCAGCCAAAACGTTGTCTATGAGCAGTACTTC.

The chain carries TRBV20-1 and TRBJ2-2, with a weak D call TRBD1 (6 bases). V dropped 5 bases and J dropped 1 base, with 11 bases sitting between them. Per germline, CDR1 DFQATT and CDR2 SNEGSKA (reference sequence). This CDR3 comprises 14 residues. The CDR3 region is CSAYRELNTGELFF. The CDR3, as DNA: TGCAGTGCTTACAGGGAATTGAACACCGGGGAGCTGTTTTTT.

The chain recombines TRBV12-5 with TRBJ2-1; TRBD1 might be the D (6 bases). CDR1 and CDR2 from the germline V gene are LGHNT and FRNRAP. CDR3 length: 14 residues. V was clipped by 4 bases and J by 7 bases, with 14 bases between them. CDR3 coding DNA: TGTGCTAGTGGTTCCCAGGGGACGGAGAATGAGCAGTTCTTC. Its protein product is CASGSQGTENEQFF.

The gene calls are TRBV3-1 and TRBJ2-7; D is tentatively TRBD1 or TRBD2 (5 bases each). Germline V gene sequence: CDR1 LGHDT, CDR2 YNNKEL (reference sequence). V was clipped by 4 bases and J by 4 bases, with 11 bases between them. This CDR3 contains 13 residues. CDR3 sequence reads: CASSPGDPYEQYF. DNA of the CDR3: TGTGCCAGCAGCCCCGGGGACCCGTACGAGCAGTACTTC.

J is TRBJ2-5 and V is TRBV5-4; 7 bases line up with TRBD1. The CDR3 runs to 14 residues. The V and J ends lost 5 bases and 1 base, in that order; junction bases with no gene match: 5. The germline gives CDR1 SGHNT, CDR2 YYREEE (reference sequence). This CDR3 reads CASREGTAQETQYF. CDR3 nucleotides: TGTGCCAGCAGAGAAGGGACAGCCCAAGAGACCCAGTACTTC.

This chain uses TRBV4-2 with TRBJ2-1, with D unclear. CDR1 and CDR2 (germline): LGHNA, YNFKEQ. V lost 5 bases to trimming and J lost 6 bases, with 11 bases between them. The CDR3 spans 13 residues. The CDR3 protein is CASSRSEPNEQFF. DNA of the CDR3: TGTGCCAGCAGCAGATCAGAACCCAATGAGCAGTTCTTC.

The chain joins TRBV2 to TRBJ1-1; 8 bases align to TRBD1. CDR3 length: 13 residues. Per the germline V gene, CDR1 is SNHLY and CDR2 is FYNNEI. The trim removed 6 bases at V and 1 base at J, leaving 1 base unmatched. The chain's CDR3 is CASRTGANTEAFF. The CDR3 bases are TGTGCCAGCAGGACAGGGGCGAACACTGAAGCTTTCTTT.

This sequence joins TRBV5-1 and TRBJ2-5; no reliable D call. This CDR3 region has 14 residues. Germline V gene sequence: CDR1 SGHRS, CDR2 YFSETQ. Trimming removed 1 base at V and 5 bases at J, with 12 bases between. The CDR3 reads CASSLLWEAETQYF. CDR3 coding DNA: TGCGCCAGCAGCTTGTTGTGGGAAGCGGAGACCCAGTACTTC.

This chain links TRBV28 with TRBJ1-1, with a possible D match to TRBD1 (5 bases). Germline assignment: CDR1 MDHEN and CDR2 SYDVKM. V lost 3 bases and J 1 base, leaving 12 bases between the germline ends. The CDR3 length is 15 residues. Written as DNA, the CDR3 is TGTGCCAGCAGTTTGGCGGGGGGTGCGAACACTGAAGCTTTCTTT. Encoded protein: CASSLAGGANTEAFF. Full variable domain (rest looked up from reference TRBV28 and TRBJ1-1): DVKVTQSSRYLVKRTGEKVFLECVQDMDHENMFWYRQDPGLGLRLIYFSYDVKMKEKGDIPEGYSVSREKKERFSLILESASTNQTSMYLCASSLAGGANTEAFFGQGTRLTVV.

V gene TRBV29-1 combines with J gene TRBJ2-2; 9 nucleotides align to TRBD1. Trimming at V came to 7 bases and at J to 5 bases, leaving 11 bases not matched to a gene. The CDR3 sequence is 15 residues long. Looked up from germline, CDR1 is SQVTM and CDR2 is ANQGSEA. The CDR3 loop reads CSAIGTGIGTGELFF. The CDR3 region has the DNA TGCAGCGCTATCGGGACAGGGATAGGTACCGGGGAGCTGTTTTTT.

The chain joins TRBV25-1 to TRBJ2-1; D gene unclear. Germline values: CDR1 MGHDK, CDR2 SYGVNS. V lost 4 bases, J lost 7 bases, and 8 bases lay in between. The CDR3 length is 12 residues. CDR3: CASSGYRNEQFF. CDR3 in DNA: TGTGCCAGCAGTGGCTACAGAAATGAGCAGTTCTTC.

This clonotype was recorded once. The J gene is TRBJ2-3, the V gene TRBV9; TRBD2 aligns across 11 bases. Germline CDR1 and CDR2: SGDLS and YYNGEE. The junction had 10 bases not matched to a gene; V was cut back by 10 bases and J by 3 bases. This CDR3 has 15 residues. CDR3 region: CAPLSGGGPTDTQYF. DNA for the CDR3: TGTGCCCCCCTTAGCGGGGGGGGTCCGACAGATACGCAGTATTTT.